The next 11 T cell receptor beta chains were all read from a single sample in a study of brain metastases from non-small cell lung cancer. The data were produced by immunoSEQ multiplex PCR, yet TCRdb's version contains in-frame clones alone and is incomplete. The sample lists about 4,200 clones; 86% were seen once. The sequencing input was primary lung tumor tissue. The receptors come from a donor aged 40 or over with non-small cell lung cancer.

J is TRBJ1-1 and V is TRBV7-8; D possibly corresponds to TRBD1 (5 bases). Looked up from germline, CDR1 is SGHVS and CDR2 is FQNEAQ. With 5 bases removed from V and 11 bases from J, the gap between germline ends came to 27 bases. The CDR3 runs to 16 residues. The CDR3 is CASSLLWGTTREVAFF. The CDR3 nucleotides are TGTGCCAGCAGCCTATTGTGGGGGACTACGCGCGAAGTGGCTTTCTTT.

This clone was seen once. The J gene is TRBJ1-5, the V gene TRBV21-1; the tabulated D call, TRBD1, remains unverified against the DNA. TRBV21-1 is a pseudogene segment. The length of the CDR3 is 16 residues. CDR3 amino acids: CASSKGTGYSNQPQHF. CDR3 nucleotides: TGTGCCAGCAGCAAAGGGACAGGGTATAGCAATCAGCCCCAGCATTTT.

V gene TRBV6-2 or TRBV6-3 combines with J gene TRBJ2-2, with D unresolved. V gave up 2 bases and J gave up 6 bases, with 1 base separating them. Germline values: CDR1 MNHEY, CDR2 SVGEGT. The CDR3 has 11 residues. The CDR3 DNA is TGTGCCAGCAGTTACCCCGGGGAGCTGTTTTTT. It codes for CASSYPGELFF.

This rearrangement joins TRBV7-2 to TRBJ2-2; D not certain. V gave up 0 bases and J gave up 8 bases, with 13 bases separating them. This CDR3 contains 15 residues. Germline V lookup: CDR1 SGHTA, CDR2 FQGNSA. CDR3 sequence reads: CASSLAPDLMGELFF. As DNA, the CDR3 is TGTGCCAGCAGCTTAGCGCCAGATTTAATGGGGGAGCTGTTTTTT.

V usage is TRBV2 and J usage is TRBJ1-5; D is possibly TRBD1 (5 bases). Germline V lookup: CDR1 SNHLY, CDR2 FYNNEI. Trimming removed 6 bases from V and 4 bases from J, with 10 bases in between. The CDR3 consists of 13 residues. In nucleotides, the CDR3 is TGTGCCAGCAGGCCTGGGGGTAATCAGCCCCAGCATTTT. This encodes CASRPGGNQPQHF.

V gene TRBV19 combines with J gene TRBJ1-4, with 9 bases aligning to TRBD1. Germline V lookup: CDR1 LNHDA, CDR2 SQIVND (reference sequence). This CDR3 comprises 17 residues. The V gene end was trimmed by 5 bases and the J gene end by 5 bases; junction bases not matched to a gene: 12. The CDR3 sequence is CASSDDGTGKRNEKLFF. DNA for the CDR3: TGTGCCAGTAGTGACGACGGGACAGGGAAAAGAAATGAAAAACTGTTTTTT.

The chain employs TRBV7-8 and TRBJ1-4; perhaps TRBD1 as D (6 bases). This CDR3 has 16 amino acids. Germline CDR1 SGHVS, CDR2 FQNEAQ. The V gene lost 5 bases and the J gene lost 0 bases, with 13 bases spanning the gap. The CDR3 region is CASSRGAQATNEKLFF. CDR3 nucleotide sequence: TGTGCCAGCAGCCGGGGGGCACAGGCAACTAATGAAAAACTGTTTTTT.

V and J are TRBV13 and TRBJ2-3; no clear D gene. CDR1 and CDR2 (germline): PRHDT, FYEKMQ (reference sequence). The CDR3 runs to 15 residues. Trimming cost V 3 bases and J 2 bases, with 12 bases left between them. CDR3 sequence (DNA): TGTGCCAGCAGCTTGGGGTCCCTACTCACAGATACGCAGTATTTT. Protein product: CASSLGSLLTDTQYF.

The gene calls are TRBV6-5 and TRBJ2-7, with 9 bases that match TRBD2. Germline assignment: CDR1 MNHEY and CDR2 SVGAGI. The CDR3 loop spans 14 amino acids. Trimming took 6 bases from V and 6 from J; bases not matched to a gene: 9. The CDR3 DNA reads as TGTGCCAGCAGCCTTACCTCGACTAGCGGCGAGCAGTACTTC. It yields the protein CASSLTSTSGEQYF.

Of note for this clone: One end of the junction does not line up with germline, which may come from a read error. This chain joins TRBV28 and TRBJ1-4, with no clear D. The CDR3 is 11 residues long. The germline CDR1 and CDR2 sequences are MDHEN and SYDVKM. For the CDR3, the DNA is TGTGCCAGCAGTTCAGCTTATGGAACTGTTTTT. This codes for CASSSAYGTVF.

This chain connects TRBV5-1 to TRBJ2-7, with 7 bases that match TRBD1. Germline V gene sequence: CDR1 SGHRS, CDR2 YFSETQ. The CDR3 spans 15 residues. V lost 0 bases and J lost 2; bases outside the gene matches: 5. CDR3 coding DNA: TGCGCCAGCAGCTTGGCAGGGGACAGTACCTACGAGCAGTACTTC. It encodes CASSLAGDSTYEQYF.